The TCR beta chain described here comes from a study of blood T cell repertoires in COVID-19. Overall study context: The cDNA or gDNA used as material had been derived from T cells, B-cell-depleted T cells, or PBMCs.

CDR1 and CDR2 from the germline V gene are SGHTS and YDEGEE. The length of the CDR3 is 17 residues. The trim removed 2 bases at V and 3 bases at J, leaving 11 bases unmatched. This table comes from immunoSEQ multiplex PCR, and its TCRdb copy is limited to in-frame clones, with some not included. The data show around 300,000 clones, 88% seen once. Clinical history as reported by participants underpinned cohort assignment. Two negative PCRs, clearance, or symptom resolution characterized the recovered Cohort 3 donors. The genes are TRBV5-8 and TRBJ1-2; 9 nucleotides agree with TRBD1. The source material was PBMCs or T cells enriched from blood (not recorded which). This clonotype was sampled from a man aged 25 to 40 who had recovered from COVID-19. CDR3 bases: TGTGCCAGCAGCTTACAAGGAGGGGGACAGGGATACTATGGCTACACCTTC. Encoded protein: CASSLQGGGQGYYGYTF.